There are a few counts of the clone carrying this T cell receptor beta chain. These data are taken from a study of regulatory T cells in long-lasting Graves disease. This sample's time point: newly diagnosed GD, antithyroid drugs for less than 3 months. The TCR library used RNA extracted from PBMCs. Arm-PCR of CDR3 regions and iRepertoire HTBI primers were used to build TCR beta libraries. TCRdb re-called the multiplex PCR reads with MiXCR, one entry per CDR3 protein. This sample has 400,000 to 500,000 distinct CDR3 sequences; roughly 17% occur once, and the top ten carry roughly 10%. This sample was also put to use in a study of T cells in Graves' hyperthyroidism and ophthalmopathy.

The sample in question was peripheral blood mononuclear cells (PBMCs), obtained at new diagnosis, from a patient treated with antithyroid drugs. The receptor was isolated from a woman younger than 45 with Graves disease.

CDR3 sequence reads: CASSLVPNVGNQPQHF. In DNA form, the CDR3 reads TGCGCCAGCAGCTTGGTCCCCAACGTAGGCAATCAGCCCCAGCATTTT. The chain recombines TRBV5-1 with TRBJ1-5; no clear D gene. The CDR3 spans 16 residues. Per the germline V gene, CDR1 is SGHRS and CDR2 is YFSETQ. The V and J ends lost 0 bases and 2 bases respectively, with 12 bases between them.